Presented here are 11 T cell receptor beta chains from one specimen sequenced in a study of blood T cell repertoires in COVID-19. Profiled with immunoSEQ multiplex PCR; TCRdb holds only in-frame clones, not every one. The table has some 180,000 clones, 88% seen once; the top ten hold roughly 1.9%. Sequencing was carried out using peripheral blood. The receptors shown here come from a man aged 50 to 60 who had recovered from COVID-19.

The chain couples TRBV19 to TRBJ1-2; D is perhaps TRBD1 (5 bases). The CDR3 consists of 13 residues. The germline V gene encodes CDR1 LNHDA and CDR2 SQIVND (reference sequence). V lost 7 bases to trimming and J lost 5 bases, with 14 bases between them. CDR3 residues: CASKGGEEYGYTF. DNA for the CDR3: TGTGCCAGTAAGGGAGGGGAGGAATATGGCTACACCTTC.

The J gene is TRBJ2-4, the V gene TRBV24-1; 9 bases match TRBD1. V lost 3 bases, J lost 4 bases, and 6 bases stayed unmatched. Germline assignment: CDR1 KGHDR and CDR2 SFDVKD. The CDR3 length is 16 residues. CDR3 sequence reads: CATSDDHRGRKNIQYF. The CDR3 nucleotides are TGTGCCACCAGTGATGACCACAGGGGGCGGAAAAACATTCAGTACTTC.

V gene TRBV4-2 combines with J gene TRBJ2-3; 11 nucleotides align to TRBD1. The CDR3 contains 18 residues. The trim removed 2 bases at V and 2 bases at J, leaving 9 bases unmatched. The V gene's germline CDR1 is LGHNA and CDR2 YNFKEQ. CDR3 residues: CASSQPGQGARVTDTQYF. Written as DNA, the CDR3 is TGTGCCAGCAGCCAACCTGGACAGGGGGCCAGGGTCACAGATACGCAGTATTTT.

In this sample, this clone turned up once. The DNA for the CDR3 is TGTGCCAGCTCACCAATACGACAGGGTAACACTGAAGCTTTCTTT. This translates into CASSPIRQGNTEAFF. The chain carries TRBV18 and TRBJ1-1; TRBD1 aligns across 7 bases. The CDR3 loop spans 15 amino acids. J gave up 2 bases and V 2 bases, and 5 bases lay outside the gene matches. Germline CDR1 and CDR2: KGHSH and LQKENI.

This sequence joins TRBV19 and TRBJ2-1; TRBD1 matches at 11 bases. The CDR3 is 16 amino acids. CDR1 and CDR2 (germline): LNHDA, SQIVND (reference sequence). J gave up 3 bases and V 5 bases, and 6 bases lay outside the gene matches. This CDR3 is CASSPPGTGGYNEQFF. Here the CDR3 DNA reads TGTGCCAGTAGTCCCCCCGGGACAGGGGGCTACAATGAGCAGTTCTTC.

J is TRBJ2-7 and V is TRBV5-1; 8 nucleotides line up with TRBD1. The CDR3 runs 15 residues. After removal of 2 bases from V and 4 bases from J, the junction contained 8 bases not matched to a gene. Looked up from germline, CDR1 is SGHRS and CDR2 is YFSETQ. The DNA for the CDR3 is TGCGCCAGCAGCTTCGTGGCAGGGGGCGGGTACGAGCAGTACTTC. The encoded protein is CASSFVAGGGYEQYF.

This clone was counted a single time. The genes are TRBV7-9 and TRBJ2-2, with a possible D match to TRBD1 (5 bases). Germline CDR1 reads SEHNR; CDR2 reads FQNEAQ (reference sequence). The CDR3 loop spans 15 amino acids. V lost 5 bases and J 0 bases, leaving 10 bases between the germline ends. Written as DNA, the CDR3 is TGTGCCAGCAGCGTCGACAGTCCGAACACCGGGGAGCTGTTTTTT. Translating it yields CASSVDSPNTGELFF.

DNA for the CDR3: TGTGCCAGCAGCTTAAGGGCAAGGGGCAGCACAGATACGCAGTATTTT. Its protein is CASSLRARGSTDTQYF. This sequence joins TRBV7-3 and TRBJ2-3, with TRBD1 as a possible D gene (5 bases). This CDR3 region has 16 residues. Germline CDR1 reads SGHTA; CDR2 reads FQGTGA. V lost 1 base and J lost 0, with 11 bases in between. Full variable domain (missing parts from reference TRBV7-3 and TRBJ2-3): GAGVSQTPSNKVTEKGKYVELRCDPISGHTALYWYRQSLGQGPEFLIYFQGTGAADDSGLPNDRFFAVRPEGSVSTLKIQRTERGDSAVYLCASSLRARGSTDTQYFGPGTRLTVL.

This clone was found once. The rearrangement uses TRBV13 and TRBJ2-5, with D perhaps TRBD1 (5 bases). V shed 0 bases and J shed 5 bases, with 13 bases lying between them. CDR1 PRHDT and CDR2 FYEKMQ come from the germline V gene (reference sequence). The CDR3 spans 15 residues. As DNA, the CDR3 is TGTGCCAGCAGCTTAGGGTCAGGGCCTGGGGAGACCCAGTACTTC. This translates into CASSLGSGPGETQYF.

This sequence joins TRBV5-1 and TRBJ2-5; D perhaps matches TRBD2 (7 bases). CDR3 length: 14 amino acids. Per germline, CDR1 SGHRS and CDR2 YFSETQ. V shed 3 bases and J shed 7 bases, with 16 bases lying between them. The CDR3 here is CASSSPGEGGTQYF. The CDR3, as DNA: TGCGCCAGCAGCTCTCCAGGGGAGGGCGGGACCCAGTACTTC.

This chain joins TRBV19 and TRBJ2-7; 12 bases line up with TRBD2. The V gene end was trimmed by 6 bases and the J gene end by 0 bases; junction bases not matched to a gene: 3. Germline CDR1 reads LNHDA; CDR2 reads SQIVND (reference sequence). This CDR3 has 15 amino acids. CDR3 protein: CASSLAGGISYEQYF. The CDR3 nucleotides read TGTGCCAGTAGCCTAGCGGGAGGGATCTCCTACGAGCAGTACTTC.